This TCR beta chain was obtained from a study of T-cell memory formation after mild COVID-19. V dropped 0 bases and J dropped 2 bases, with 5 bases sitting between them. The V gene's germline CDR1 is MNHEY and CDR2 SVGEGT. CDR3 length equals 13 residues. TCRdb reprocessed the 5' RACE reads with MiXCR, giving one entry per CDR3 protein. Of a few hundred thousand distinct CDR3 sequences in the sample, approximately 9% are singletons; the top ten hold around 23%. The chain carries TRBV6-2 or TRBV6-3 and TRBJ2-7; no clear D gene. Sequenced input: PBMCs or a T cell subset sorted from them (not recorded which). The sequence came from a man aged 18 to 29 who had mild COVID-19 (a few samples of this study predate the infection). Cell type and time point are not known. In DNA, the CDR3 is TGTGCCAGCAGTTACTCCCAGACCTACGAGCAGTACTTC. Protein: CASSYSQTYEQYF.